Each of the 3 T cell receptor beta chains below was sequenced from the same sample in a study of T cells in Graves' hyperthyroidism and ophthalmopathy. It was RNA transcripts that yielded the amplified TCR beta CDR3 regions. HTBI primers drove first-round RT-PCR of the TCR CDR3. A single record per CDR3 protein comes from TCRdb applying MiXCR to the multiplex PCR reads. In the table there are a few hundred thousand distinct CDR3 sequences, roughly 14% of which are singletons. The sequenced sample consisted of blood. All receptors come from a young woman with Graves' hyperthyroidism.

The chain is built from TRBV19 and TRBJ2-7, with TRBD1 matching over 11 bases. Germline loops: CDR1 LNHDA, CDR2 SQIVND (reference sequence). The trim removed 5 bases at V and 0 bases at J, leaving 15 bases unmatched. The CDR3 consists of 19 residues. The CDR3 loop is CASSSAADRGLWFSYEQYF. For the CDR3, the DNA is TGTGCCAGTAGTTCTGCCGCGGACAGGGGGCTTTGGTTCTCCTACGAGCAGTACTTC.

V gene TRBV28 combines with J gene TRBJ1-1; TRBD1 is a possible D gene (6 bases). V was cut by 11 bases and J by 5 bases, with 24 bases left in between. Germline lookup yields CDR1 MDHEN and CDR2 SYDVKM. CDR3 length: 15 residues. The CDR3 bases are TGTGCCCATAAAAAGACAGGCCTGGGGGAGACTGAAGCTTTCTTT. Amino acids: CAHKKTGLGETEAFF. The variable domain in full, completed from reference TRBV28 and TRBJ1-1, reads DVKVTQSSRYLVKRTGEKVFLECVQDMDHENMFWYRQDPGLGLRLIYFSYDVKMKEKGDIPEGYSVSREKKERFSLILESASTNQTSMYLCAHKKTGLGETEAFFGQGTRLTVV.

In this sample, this clonotype turned up many times. The genes are TRBV11-3 and TRBJ2-2, with D tentatively TRBD2 (5 bases). Between the trimmed V and J ends, which lost 7 bases and 5 bases, there was a span of 14 bases. The germline gives CDR1 SGHNT, CDR2 YENEEA. The CDR3 contains 14 residues. The CDR3 sequence: CASMPGRETGELFF. DNA for the CDR3: TGTGCCAGCATGCCGGGCCGGGAAACCGGGGAGCTGTTTTTT.